The 9 T cell receptor beta chains presented below share a single source sample, sequenced in a study of cytomegalovirus exposure and HLA in healthy donors. The table came from immunoSEQ multiplex PCR; TCRdb's copy has only in-frame clones and leaves some out. Seen here are more than 110,000 clones, approximately 94% observed once, and the top ten hold less than 2%. Sample: PBMCs. Receptor source: a man aged 18 to 29 in good health and CMV-seropositive.

The chain is built from TRBV30 and TRBJ1-2; D gene ambiguous. The V end lost 1 base, the J end lost 4 bases, and 16 bases lay between the germline ends. This CDR3 region has 15 residues. CDR1 GTSNPN and CDR2 SVGIG come from the germline V gene (reference sequence). The chain's CDR3 is CAWSGAGTLGYGYTF. CDR3 nucleotides: TGTGCCTGGAGTGGGGCGGGAACCCTAGGCTATGGCTACACCTTC.

V is TRBV2 and J is TRBJ1-4; no clear D gene. From germline, CDR1 is SNHLY and CDR2 FYNNEI. V was clipped by 2 bases and J by 8 bases, with 18 bases between them. CDR3 length equals 16 residues. The CDR3 nucleotides are TGTGCCAGCAGTGAATTATTCGGGAAATCGTCGGAAAAACTGTTTTTT. Its protein product is CASSELFGKSSEKLFF.

This chain links TRBV5-1 with TRBJ2-1; a possible D gene is TRBD1 (6 bases). The CDR3 loop spans 15 amino acids. Germline-derived CDR1 and CDR2 are SGHRS and YFSETQ. Trimming pared 4 bases from V and 4 bases from J, leaving 15 bases between. The CDR3 DNA reads as TGCGCCAGCAGCCGAGGACAGACCTTGTACAATGAGCAGTTCTTC. The encoded protein is CASSRGQTLYNEQFF.

The gene calls are TRBV2 and TRBJ2-2; the match to TRBD2 covers 11 bases. The ends lost 6 bases at V and 2 bases at J; junction bases unmatched: 5. Germline loops: CDR1 SNHLY, CDR2 FYNNEI. This CDR3 spans 16 amino acids. The CDR3 loop is CASRTGTSGNTGELFF. The DNA of the CDR3 is TGTGCCAGCAGGACCGGGACTAGCGGTAACACCGGGGAGCTGTTTTTT.

This clone was counted a single time. V is TRBV28 and J is TRBJ1-2; weak D call: TRBD1 (6 bases). Germline assignment: CDR1 MDHEN and CDR2 SYDVKM. Trimming took off 6 bases at V and 7 bases at J, with 21 bases between the two ends. The CDR3 is 15 amino acids. In nucleotides, the CDR3 is TGTGCCAGCAGCCTATCCTATTTGGGGGCGGTTGGCTACACCTTC. Residues: CASSLSYLGAVGYTF.

This CDR3 reads CASSTSTEAFF. CDR3 in DNA: TGTGCCAGCAGTACCAGCACTGAAGCTTTCTTT. This chain uses TRBV6-5 with TRBJ1-1; D unclear. The germline V gene has CDR1 MNHEY and CDR2 SVGAGI. Between the trimmed V and J ends, which lost 5 bases and 4 bases, there was a span of 5 bases. The length of the CDR3 is 11 residues.

This CDR3 reads CASSLGGPTGIEQFF. In nucleotides, the CDR3 is TGCGCCAGCAGCTTGGGAGGCCCGACGGGTATTGAGCAGTTCTTC. V gene TRBV5-1 combines with J gene TRBJ2-1; D call uncertain. CDR1 and CDR2 (germline): SGHRS, YFSETQ. Trimming removed 0 bases from V and 9 bases from J, with 16 bases in between. The CDR3 is made up of 15 amino acids.

V and J are TRBV30 and TRBJ1-2; possible D gene TRBD1, 6 bases. The germline V and J ends were trimmed by 4 bases and 3 bases, with 6 bases remaining between them. Germline CDR1 reads GTSNPN; CDR2 reads SVGIG (reference sequence). CDR3 length: 11 residues. CDR3 residues: CAWNRDYGYTF. The CDR3 DNA sequence: TGTGCCTGGAACAGGGACTATGGCTACACCTTC.

The chain links TRBV19 to TRBJ2-7; TRBD1 matches at 12 bases. CDR3 length: 16 residues. The germline V gene has CDR1 LNHDA and CDR2 SQIVND (reference sequence). V lost 3 bases to trimming and J lost 4 bases; unmatched junction nucleotides: 7. The CDR3 spells CASSIAGTGGRYEQYF. The CDR3 DNA is TGTGCCAGTAGTATCGCCGGGACAGGGGGCAGGTACGAGCAGTACTTC.